This record looks at one TCR beta chain sequence and its context. This specimen belongs to a study of OX40 agonist ivuxolimab in advanced cancers. The wider study: From roughly 20 to 85 years was the age range, with a mean of roughly 64 years, and approximately 80% were male.

Libraries were prepared by immunoSEQ multiplex PCR; TCRdb keeps only in-frame clonotypes and omits some of them. The repertoire holds about 130,000 clones, with roughly 91% as singletons. Between the trimmed V and J ends, which lost 4 bases and 4 bases, there was a span of 11 bases. Germline V lookup: CDR1 LNHDA, CDR2 SQIVND (reference sequence). The CDR3 consists of 14 residues. The rearrangement uses TRBV19 and TRBJ1-5; D perhaps matches TRBD1 (6 bases). Sample: CD4+ or CD8+ T cells sorted from blood, taken in a trial of the OX40 agonist ivuxolimab. This clonotype was sampled from an adult with an advanced solid tumor such as melanoma, head and neck, liver or kidney cancer. Written as DNA, the CDR3 is TGTGCCAGTAGTAGCAGGGGAGATAATCAGCCCCAGCATTTT. This sequence encodes CASSSRGDNQPQHF.